This TCR beta chain was profiled in a study of cytomegalovirus exposure and HLA in healthy donors. The CDR3 has 16 amino acids. Germline CDR1 and CDR2: SNHLY and FYNNEI. The junction had 6 bases not matched to a gene; V was cut back by 4 bases and J by 3 bases. TCRdb's table, derived via immunoSEQ multiplex PCR, lists solely in-frame clones and lacks some. The sample holds 100,000 to 150,000 clones; approximately 95% are singletons and the top ten take 1.7%. The genes are TRBV2 and TRBJ2-4, with TRBD1 matching 10 bases. This TCR was recovered from a man younger than 35 in good health and CMV-seronegative. Material: PBMCs. The CDR3 bases are TGTGCCAGCAGTGGAGGGACAGGGGTTTTCAAAAACATTCAGTACTTC. This translates into CASSGGTGVFKNIQYF.